These T cell receptor beta chains were read from a single sample in a study of shared clonotypes between healthy human individuals. Sequencing used immunoSEQ multiplex PCR; TCRdb keeps in-frame clones, though not all of them. This table has roughly 2.5 million clones, roughly 92% appearing once. Material: naive CD4+ T cells sorted from blood. The source is a young man in good health. Both conserved end residues are part of each CDR3. The D gene is left open where the match is weak. Part of the rows lack a size; the others show once, few, many or a class for expanded clones.

DNA,CDR3,V,D,J,size
TGCGCCAGCAGCTACCGGGACAACACAGATACGCAGTATTTT,CASSYRDNTDTQYF,TRBV5-1,-,TRBJ2-3,-
TGTGCCAGCAGTTTACAGGCGGGAGGGCGCAATGAGCAGTTCTTC,CASSLQAGGRNEQFF,TRBV27,TRBD2,TRBJ2-1,-
TGTGCCAGCAGCGAAAAACCCAACTATGGCTACACCTTC,CASSEKPNYGYTF,TRBV2,-,TRBJ1-2,-
TGTGCCAGCAGCGTAGGTCCTAGCGGGGGGGAGACCCAGTACTTC,CASSVGPSGGETQYF,TRBV9,TRBD2,TRBJ2-5,-
TGTGCCAGCAGCTTGGACCTACCCGGGGCCTACGAGCAGTACTTC,CASSLDLPGAYEQYF,TRBV5-8,-,TRBJ2-7,-
TGTGCCAGCAGCGCCTGGACAGGGGGCTTATTAGAGCAGTACTTC,CASSAWTGGLLEQYF,TRBV11-2,TRBD1,TRBJ2-7,-
TGTGCCAGCAGCTTGGGCCCGGGACAGCTTAACTATGGCTACACCTTC,CASSLGPGQLNYGYTF,TRBV5-5,TRBD1,TRBJ1-2,-
TGTGCCAGCACCACAATCGGACACGGTGAAAAACTGTTTTTT,CASTTIGHGEKLFF,TRBV7-9,-,TRBJ1-4,-
TGTGCCAGCAGTGAAGTATTTAACAGGGGCCCTGGGGCCAACGTCCTGACTTTC,CASSEVFNRGPGANVLTF,TRBV6-1,TRBD1,TRBJ2-6,-
TGTGCCAGCAGCGAGTCGGGTAATTCACCCCTCCACTTT,CASSESGNSPLHF,TRBV7-3,-,TRBJ1-6,-
TGCACCAGCAGCCAAAGGCAGGGTGGCGGCTATAATTCACCCCTCCACTTT,CTSSQRQGGGYNSPLHF,TRBV1,-,TRBJ1-6,-
TGTGCCAGCAGTACCGGCGGGGTCACGGACTATAATTCACCCCTCCACTTT,CASSTGGVTDYNSPLHF,TRBV28,-,TRBJ1-6,-
TGTGCCAGCAGTTCCCTAATTAGGTTTTCACCCCTCCACTTT,CASSSLIRFSPLHF,TRBV6-6,-,TRBJ1-6,-
TGTGCCAGCAGCGTAGGTAGGACGGAAGGAAACACCATATATTTT,CASSVGRTEGNTIYF,TRBV9,-,TRBJ1-3,-
TGTGCCAGCAGCTTAGCGGGCACCGGGGAGCTGTTTTTT,CASSLAGTGELFF,TRBV7-9,-,TRBJ2-2,few
TGTGCCATCAGTGACTTCAGGGTTACGGCCTACGAGCAGTACTTC,CAISDFRVTAYEQYF,TRBV10-3,-,TRBJ2-7,-
TGCGCCAGCAGTGAGTCGAGAAAGGGGGCTGAAGCTTTCTTT,CASSESRKGAEAFF,TRBV10-1,-,TRBJ1-1,-
TGTGCCAGCAGTCCTCCGGGGGGCAATAATTCACCCCTCCACTTT,CASSPPGGNNSPLHF,TRBV7-2,-,TRBJ1-6,-
TGTGCCAGCAGTTACTCGATAGCGACAGCCTACAATGAGCAGTTCTTC,CASSYSIATAYNEQFF,TRBV6-6,-,TRBJ2-1,-
TGTGCCAGAACTACGACAGGACCCTATAACACCGGGGAGCTGTTTTTT,CARTTTGPYNTGELFF,TRBV6-4,-,TRBJ2-2,-
TGTGCCACCACGACAGGGATAAACACTGAAGCTTTCTTT,CATTTGINTEAFF,TRBV10-3,TRBD1,TRBJ1-1,-
TGTGCCAGCAGCTTAGGGGGCCAGGGGAACATTCAGTACTTC,CASSLGGQGNIQYF,TRBV7-2,-,TRBJ2-4,-
TGTGCCAGCAGTGATTATGGGGCCAACGTCCTGACTTTC,CASSDYGANVLTF,TRBV6-1,-,TRBJ2-6,-
TGTGCCAGCAGCTTGGAGTGGGACCAGGGGACTGAAGCTTTCTTT,CASSLEWDQGTEAFF,TRBV5-4,-,TRBJ1-1,-
TGTGCCAGCAGCGTAGGGGGCATGGAGACCCAGTACTTC,CASSVGGMETQYF,TRBV11-2,TRBD1,TRBJ2-5,-
TGCGCCAGCAGCTTGGCGGGGGTAGTTTACGAGCAGTACTTC,CASSLAGVVYEQYF,TRBV5-1,-,TRBJ2-7,-
TGTGCCAGCAGGGGGACTAGCGGGAGCTACGAGCAGTACTTC,CASRGTSGSYEQYF,TRBV28,TRBD2,TRBJ2-7,-
TGTGCCATCAGCGGACAAACGACAGATACGCAGTATTTT,CAISGQTTDTQYF,TRBV10-3,-,TRBJ2-3,-
TGTGCCAGCAGCGTCGGGTCTAGCGGGGTTTTAGGGCAGTTCTTC,CASSVGSSGVLGQFF,TRBV9,TRBD2,TRBJ2-1,-
TGTGCCACCCAGGGGCAGTGGTTAGAAAAACTGTTTTTT,CATQGQWLEKLFF,TRBV28,-,TRBJ1-4,-
TGTGCCTGGAGCTGGACGGACCCCGTTACTAATGGCTACACCTTC,CAWSWTDPVTNGYTF,TRBV30,-,TRBJ1-2,-
TGTGCCAGCAGCTTAGTCCACGTCTCTAATGATGGCTACACCTTC,CASSLVHVSNDGYTF,TRBV7-8,-,TRBJ1-2,-
TGTGCCAGCAGTAGCGGGAGAGGATCAGATACGCAGTATTTT,CASSSGRGSDTQYF,TRBV2,TRBD2,TRBJ2-3,-
TGCGCCAGCAGCCAGGACAGGGCAGACACAGATACGCAGTATTTT,CASSQDRADTDTQYF,TRBV5-1,TRBD1,TRBJ2-3,-
TGTGCCGGTAGGGGCAGATCGAACTATGGCTACACCTTC,CAGRGRSNYGYTF,TRBV30,-,TRBJ1-2,-
TGCAGCGTTGGACGGGGAGGGACTGAAGCTTTCTTT,CSVGRGGTEAFF,TRBV29-1,-,TRBJ1-1,-
TGCGCCAGCAGCCAAGATACAGGCGTGAACTATGGCTACACCTTC,CASSQDTGVNYGYTF,TRBV4-3,-,TRBJ1-2,-
TGCGCCAGCAGCCAGACAGCAACCCAAGAGACCCAGTACTTC,CASSQTATQETQYF,TRBV5-1,-,TRBJ2-5,-
TGTGCCAGCTCACCAAGGGACAGAGGCACAGATACGCAGTATTTT,CASSPRDRGTDTQYF,TRBV18,TRBD1,TRBJ2-3,-
TGTGCCAGTAGTATAGTGGGCAGGGGAGGAACTGAAGCTTTCTTT,CASSIVGRGGTEAFF,TRBV19,-,TRBJ1-1,-
TGCGCCAGCAGCGAATTGGAGGGGTCTGGAAACACCATATATTTT,CASSELEGSGNTIYF,TRBV5-1,-,TRBJ1-3,-
TGTGCCAGCAGTTTTGCGGGGGCGCAAGAGACCCAGTACTTC,CASSFAGAQETQYF,TRBV27,-,TRBJ2-5,-
TGTGCCAGCAGTCCGCCTTTGGATAGGTCCTACGAGCAGTACTTC,CASSPPLDRSYEQYF,TRBV2,-,TRBJ2-7,once